The rows below give T cell receptor beta chains drawn from one sample of a study of cytotoxic CD8 clonotypes in ibrutinib-treated CLL. Repertoires were generated with immunoSEQ multiplex PCR, while TCRdb's copy carries only in-frame clones and drops some. The table lists more than 300,000 clones, 70% to 80% of them singletons. The sequences come from PBMCs, collected before ibrutinib treatment. These receptor sequences come from a human donor with chronic lymphocytic leukemia. The CDR3 runs from the conserved cysteine through the conserved F or W. The D gene is left open where the match is weak. Size is omitted from some rows. Given values are once, few, many or a class for expanded clones.

len	v_gene	j_gene	abundance	d_gene	CDR3aa	CDR3nt
12	TRBV27	TRBJ2-5	-	-	CASSFRGETQYF	TGTGCCAGCAGTTTCCGTGGAGAGACCCAGTACTTC
15	TRBV9	TRBJ2-2	-	TRBD2	CASSVLAGNTGELFF	TGTGCCAGCAGCGTGTTAGCGGGAAACACCGGGGAGCTGTTTTTT
13	TRBV30	TRBJ1-3	few	-	CAWSAAAGNTIYF	TGTGCCTGGAGCGCCGCGGCAGGAAACACCATATATTTT
15	TRBV28	TRBJ1-4	-	-	CASSATAATNEKLFF	TGTGCCAGCAGTGCAACGGCCGCAACTAATGAAAAACTGTTTTTT
14	TRBV6-1	TRBJ2-3	-	TRBD2	CASRGDYGLDTQYF	TGTGCCAGCAGGGGGGACTACGGGCTAGATACGCAGTATTTT
13	TRBV19	TRBJ2-1	once	TRBD1	CASSRDSNNEQFF	TGTGCCAGTAGTAGGGACAGCAACAATGAGCAGTTCTTC
14	TRBV5-6	TRBJ2-7	-	-	CASSLGPATYEQYF	TGTGCCAGCAGCTTAGGACCCGCGACCTACGAGCAGTACTTC
15	TRBV14	TRBJ2-1	-	TRBD2	CASSQVGGSSDEQFF	TGTGCCAGCAGCCAAGTGGGCGGGAGTTCCGATGAGCAGTTCTTC
13	TRBV19	TRBJ1-1	few	-	CASSMWTAAEAFF	TGTGCCAGTAGTATGTGGACAGCCGCTGAAGCTTTCTTT
14	TRBV14	TRBJ2-1	once	-	CASSQDTLYNEQFF	TGTGCCAGCAGCCAAGATACACTCTACAATGAGCAGTTCTTC
15	TRBV6-5	TRBJ2-7	-	-	CASSLAEGGSYEQYF	TGTGCCAGCAGCCTCGCGGAGGGCGGCTCCTACGAGCAGTACTTC
13	TRBV15	TRBJ2-7	-	-	CATSRGRRYEQYF	TGTGCCACCAGCAGAGGGAGGAGATACGAGCAGTACTTC
15	TRBV6-5	TRBJ2-2	-	-	CASNRGAGNTGELFF	TGTGCCAGCAATCGGGGAGCAGGAAACACCGGGGAGCTGTTTTTT
15	TRBV27	TRBJ2-7	once	TRBD2	CASSLGTNPTGEQYF	TGTGCCAGCAGTCTTGGGACTAATCCGACGGGCGAGCAGTACTTC
18	TRBV4-2	TRBJ2-3	-	TRBD2	CASSQELAGVSGGDTQYF	TGTGCCAGCAGCCAGGAGCTAGCGGGAGTCTCTGGTGGAGATACGCAGTATTTT
15	TRBV4-2	TRBJ2-7	-	-	CASSYGTGSSYEQYF	TGTGCCAGCAGCTACGGGACGGGGAGCTCCTACGAGCAGTACTTC
13	TRBV5-6	TRBJ2-3	-	-	CASSLRGTDTQYF	TGTGCCAGCAGCTTAAGGGGCACAGATACGCAGTATTTT
15	TRBV5-6	TRBJ2-1	few	TRBD2	CASSVLAGVYNEQFF	TGTGCCAGCAGCGTGCTAGCGGGGGTTTACAATGAGCAGTTCTTC
13	TRBV28	TRBJ1-1	-	-	CASSSALNTEAFF	TGTGCCAGCAGTTCTGCCTTGAACACTGAAGCTTTCTTT
12	TRBV29-1	TRBJ2-5	-	-	CSAGRIQETQYF	TGCAGCGCCGGACGGATCCAAGAGACCCAGTACTTC
14	TRBV5-1	TRBJ2-2	-	TRBD2	CASSLTSAAGELFF	TGCGCCAGCAGCTTGACTAGCGCGGCCGGGGAGCTGTTTTTT
13	TRBV29-1	TRBJ2-7	-	-	CSVLTRTSYEQYF	TGCAGCGTTTTAACCAGAACCTCCTACGAGCAGTACTTC
14	TRBV11-2	TRBJ2-5	few	TRBD1	CASSFTGGEETQYF	TGTGCCAGCAGCTTTACAGGGGGCGAGGAGACCCAGTACTTC
13	TRBV29-1	TRBJ1-2	-	-	CSVEAFPNYGYTF	TGCAGCGTTGAAGCCTTCCCTAACTATGGCTACACCTTC
16	TRBV30	TRBJ1-2	-	TRBD1	CAWSTGQGTSNYGYTF	TGTGCCTGGAGTACGGGACAGGGAACCTCTAACTATGGCTACACCTTC
12	TRBV7-2	TRBJ2-5	-	-	CASSLGQETQYF	TGTGCCAGCAGCCTAGGCCAAGAGACCCAGTACTTC
13	TRBV5-1	TRBJ2-7	-	-	CASSLDPTYEQYF	TGCGCCAGCAGCTTGGACCCAACCTACGAGCAGTACTTC
16	TRBV4-2	TRBJ2-5	many	TRBD2	CASSLRTSGGSETQYF	TGTGCCAGCAGCCTGAGGACTAGCGGGGGCTCGGAGACCCAGTACTTC
11	TRBV7-9	TRBJ2-5	-	-	CAATRLETQYF	TGTGCCGCAACTAGGTTGGAGACCCAGTACTTC
17	TRBV5-1	TRBJ2-3	-	TRBD2	CASSLETSGRALDTQYF	TGCGCCAGCAGCTTGGAGACTAGCGGGAGGGCTTTAGATACGCAGTATTTT
16	TRBV28	TRBJ1-1	-	TRBD1	CASSPLDRSSFTEAFF	TGTGCCAGCAGTCCATTGGACAGGTCGTCGTTCACTGAAGCTTTCTTT
13	TRBV29-1	TRBJ2-7	-	TRBD2	CSVQTSGDSEQYF	TGCAGCGTTCAGACTAGCGGGGACTCTGAGCAGTACTTC
14	TRBV11-1	TRBJ1-4	-	TRBD1	CASSPKGTGGSRFF	TGTGCCAGCAGCCCGAAGGGGACAGGTGGTTCGCGGTTTTTT
13	TRBV27	TRBJ1-1	-	-	CASSLKVYTEAFF	TGTGCCAGCAGTTTAAAGGTCTACACTGAAGCTTTCTTT
15	TRBV11-2	TRBJ2-3	-	-	CASSLGRAGTDTQYF	TGTGCCAGCAGCTTAGGAAGGGCGGGCACAGATACGCAGTATTTT
14	TRBV5-6	TRBJ2-7	-	-	CASSYGQIGSEQYF	TGTGCCAGCAGCTACGGACAGATAGGAAGCGAGCAGTACTTC
16	TRBV5-6	TRBJ2-3	-	TRBD2	CASSGLAGGPLDTQYF	TGTGCCAGCAGCGGACTAGCGGGAGGGCCTTTAGATACGCAGTATTTT